This T cell receptor (beta chain) was captured in a study of T-cell reconstitution after alpha-beta-depleted transplantation in children. Study observations and caveats: After transplant, high TCRbeta diversity at day 60 in some patients arose from surviving recipient T cells and thymic progenitors.

This clonotype was counted only a few times. Its antigen is not identified. The germline V gene has CDR1 SGHTA and CDR2 FQGNSA. This CDR3 has 18 amino acids. The V segment lost 0 bases and the J segment 4 bases; nucleotides outside the gene matches: 13. Unique molecular identifiers were used to barcode this TCRbeta library. TCRdb re-analysed the PCR reads in MiXCR, keeping a single row per CDR3 protein. This table holds 500,000 to 750,000 distinct CDR3 sequences, 10% to 15% found once. The receptor was isolated from a male patient younger than 18 who had a stem cell transplant for acute myeloid leukemia, so the T cells may come from the graft donor. The sequenced sample was PBMCs, mostly from graft donor cells, obtained 360 days after TCRalphabeta/CD19-depleted stem cell transplant. J is TRBJ1-2 and V is TRBV7-2, with 8 bases that match TRBD1. CDR3: CASSLAIGQGASLYGYTF. In DNA, the CDR3 is TGTGCCAGCAGCTTAGCGATAGGACAGGGTGCCTCCCTCTATGGCTACACCTTC. The full variable domain, in which reference TRBV7-2 and TRBJ1-2 provide the parts outside the CDR3, is GAGVSQSPSNKVTEKGKDVELRCDPISGHTALYWYRQSLGQGLEFLIYFQGNSAPDKSGLPSDRFSAERTGGSVSTLTIQRTQQEDSAVYLCASSLAIGQGASLYGYTFGSGTRLTVV.